Sequencing of this TCR beta chain was carried out in a study of cytomegalovirus exposure and HLA in healthy donors. The study ran its PCR with 60 Vbeta and 13 Jbeta primers. Clones were sequenced by immunoSEQ multiplex PCR, and TCRdb holds only the in-frame ones, with some missing. This sample lists some 60,000 clones; its ten largest clones have around 4%. General study results and limits: Most subjects' HLA-A and HLA-B alleles were reportedly predicted from TCR beta sequences. Cytomegalovirus status was reportedly diagnosed by the classifier with high specificity and sensitivity. Later analysis found that TCR beta chains associated with HLA were more clonally expanded than other, equally common chains.

For this clone: Its antigen remains unidentified.

Germline V gives CDR1 LGHNA, CDR2 YSLEER. The CDR3 covers 15 residues. V lost 3 bases to trimming and J lost 3 bases; unmatched junction nucleotides: 4. Source material: PBMCs. The clonotype was recovered from a male donor in good health and CMV-seronegative. This sequence joins TRBV4-3 and TRBJ1-3; TRBD1 agrees at 8 bases. CDR3 residues: CASSQRDRGGNTIYF. CDR3 in DNA: TGCGCCAGCAGCCAGCGCGACAGGGGTGGAAACACCATATATTTT.